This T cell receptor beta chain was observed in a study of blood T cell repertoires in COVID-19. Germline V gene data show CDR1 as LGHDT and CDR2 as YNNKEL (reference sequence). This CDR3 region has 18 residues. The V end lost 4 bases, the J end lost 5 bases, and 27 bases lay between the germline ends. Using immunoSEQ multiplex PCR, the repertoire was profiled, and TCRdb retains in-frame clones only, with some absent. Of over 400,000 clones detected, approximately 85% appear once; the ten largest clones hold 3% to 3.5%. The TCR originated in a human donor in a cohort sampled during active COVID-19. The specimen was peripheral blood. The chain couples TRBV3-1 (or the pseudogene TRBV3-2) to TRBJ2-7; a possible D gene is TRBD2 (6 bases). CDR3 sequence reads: CASSPLQRIHGGENEQYF. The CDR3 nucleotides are TGTGCCAGCAGCCCACTCCAGCGGATCCACGGAGGGGAAAACGAGCAGTACTTC.